The entry that follows covers one T cell receptor (beta chain) sequence. Produced via immunoSEQ multiplex PCR; TCRdb's table is partial and in-frame only. The sample lists around 240,000 clones, roughly 83% occurring once. Germline V gene lookup returns CDR1 KGHSH and CDR2 LQKENI. Trimming cost V 3 bases and J 6 bases, with 20 bases left between them. This CDR3 has 16 amino acids. Recovery among Cohort 3 donors was established by two negative PCRs, clearance, or symptom resolution. The data are from a study of blood T cell repertoires in COVID-19. This TCR was sampled from a woman aged 45-60 years who had recovered from COVID-19. The sequencing input was PBMCs or T cells enriched from blood (not recorded which). V gene TRBV18 combines with J gene TRBJ1-1; D remains unclear. CDR3 region: CASSPDRGRLYSEAFF. CDR3 coding DNA: TGTGCCAGCTCACCGGATCGAGGGCGACTTTACTCTGAAGCTTTCTTT. The entire variable domain, with the rest obtained from reference TRBV18 and TRBJ1-1, is as follows: NAGVMQNPRHLVRRRGQEARLRCSPMKGHSHVYWYRQLPEEGLKFMVYLQKENIIDESGMPKERFSAEFPKEGPSILRIQQVVRGDSAAYFCASSPDRGRLYSEAFFGQGTRLTVV.